This is a list of T cell receptor beta chains from one sample in a study of early T cells in non-severe SARS-CoV-2 infection. In TCRdb, the 5' RACE reads were re-called with MiXCR into one record per CDR3 protein. The table lists approximately 76,000 distinct CDR3 sequences, roughly 13% of them singletons. Material: whole blood. These receptor sequences come from an adult who was a healthcare worker with PCR-confirmed SARS-CoV-2 infection or an uninfected control (not recorded which). The CDR3 runs from the conserved cysteine through the conserved F or W. The D gene is left open where the match is weak. Not every row has a clone size; where given, it reads once, few, many or a size class.

D	size	length	J	V	DNA	CDR3
.	few	11	TRBJ2-4	TRBV11-2	TGTGCCAGCAGAGGAGGGGACATTCAGTACTTC	CASRGGDIQYF
TRBD2	few	13	TRBJ2-5	TRBV29-1	TGCAGCGTGCCGGGACTAGCGATACAGACCCAGTACTTC	CSVPGLAIQTQYF
TRBD2	many	15	TRBJ2-2	TRBV7-9	TGTGCCAGCAGCTTAGGGCGGGAGAGGACCGGGGAGCTGTTTTTT	CASSLGRERTGELFF
.	few	14	TRBJ1-1	TRBV28	TGTGCCAGCAAGGGGGGACGGCTGAACACTGAAGCTTTCTTT	CASKGGRLNTEAFF
.	.	11	TRBJ1-2	TRBV10-3	TGTGCCATCCTCGGGATCTATGGCTACACCTTC	CAILGIYGYTF
.	many	12	TRBJ2-1	TRBV12-3/TRBV12-4	TGTGCCAGCAGTTTAGTGGGGAATGAGCAGTTCTTC	CASSLVGNEQFF
TRBD1	few	16	TRBJ2-1	TRBV20-1	TGCAGTGCTAGGAAGACCGGGACAGGGGTTTACAATGAGCAGTTCTTC	CSARKTGTGVYNEQFF
TRBD1	.	16	TRBJ1-2	TRBV19	TGTGCCAGTAGTACGTGGTGGCAGGGGGACAACTATGGCTACACCTTC	CASSTWWQGDNYGYTF
TRBD1	.	15	TRBJ2-2	TRBV5-4	TGTGCCAGCAGCGCCGGACAGGGCGGCACCGGGGAGCTGTTTTTT	CASSAGQGGTGELFF
.	.	15	TRBJ2-7	TRBV20-1	TGCAGTGCTACAACAGGGACAAGGGTGTCCTACGAGCAGTACTTC	CSATTGTRVSYEQYF
TRBD2	.	14	TRBJ2-1	TRBV20-1	TGCAGTGCTCCGCTGACCAGCGGGGGCAATGAGCAGTTCTTC	CSAPLTSGGNEQFF
.	.	13	TRBJ2-1	TRBV9	TGTGCCAGCAGTTTTGTGCCCTACAATGAGCAGTTCTTC	CASSFVPYNEQFF
.	few	13	TRBJ1-2	TRBV3-1	TGTGCCAGCAGCCAAGAGGCGAACTATGGCTACACCTTC	CASSQEANYGYTF
TRBD1	few	15	TRBJ1-5	TRBV12-3/TRBV12-4	TGTGCCAGCAGTTTACAGGGGGCGAGGGGGCAGCCCCAGCATTTT	CASSLQGARGQPQHF
TRBD2	.	14	TRBJ2-1	TRBV20-1	TGCAGTGCTAGAGAGCTAGCGGGGGGCCATGAGCAGTTCTTC	CSARELAGGHEQFF
.	many	15	TRBJ2-6	TRBV5-1	TGCGCCAGCAGCTTGGAACCCGGGGGGGCCAACGTCCTGACTTTC	CASSLEPGGANVLTF
.	few	11	TRBJ2-1	TRBV19	TGTGCCAGTAGTAATTACAATGAGCAGTTCTTC	CASSNYNEQFF
TRBD2	many	13	TRBJ2-1	TRBV6-1	TGTGCCAGCAGTGAAGGGACTAGAAATGAGCAGTTCTTC	CASSEGTRNEQFF
TRBD2	.	18	TRBJ2-3	TRBV11-3	TGTGCCAGCAGCTCCCCGGAGACTAGCGGGAGGCCTACAGATACGCAGTATTTT	CASSSPETSGRPTDTQYF
.	.	12	TRBJ1-1	TRBV12-5	TGTGGTAGTGGTTTGGAAATCACTCAAGCTTTCTTT	CGSGLEITQAFF
.	many	14	TRBJ1-1	TRBV7-3	TGTGCCAGCAGCTTAACGGGGGGGAACACTGAAGCTTTCTTT	CASSLTGGNTEAFF
.	few	14	TRBJ2-7	TRBV20-1	TGCAGTGCTAGCCGGACGCGGCTGGCCTACGAGCAGTACTTC	CSASRTRLAYEQYF
TRBD1	.	16	TRBJ2-5	TRBV3-1	TGTGCCAGCAGCCAAGGGACCGGGACAGGGAGAGAGACCCAGTACTTC	CASSQGTGTGRETQYF
TRBD2	few	14	TRBJ2-1	TRBV6-6	TGTGCCAGCAGTTATACTAGCGGGAGAAATGAGCAGTTCTTC	CASSYTSGRNEQFF
.	few	14	TRBJ2-1	TRBV5-6	TGTGCCAGCAGCTTGACCGGGAGCTTGAATGAGCAGTTCTTC	CASSLTGSLNEQFF
TRBD1	many	13	TRBJ1-4	TRBV6-5	TGTGCCAGCGGGACAGCTTTTAATGAAAAACTGTTTTTT	CASGTAFNEKLFF
TRBD1	many	15	TRBJ1-1	TRBV6-5	TGTGCCAGCAGTTACGCGGACAGGGGGCAGAGTGAAGCTTTCTTT	CASSYADRGQSEAFF
.	.	14	TRBJ2-5	TRBV12-3/TRBV12-4	TGTGCCAGCAGTTTGAATGGGGACACTGAGACCCAGTACTTC	CASSLNGDTETQYF
.	.	12	TRBJ2-1	TRBV6-2/TRBV6-3	TGTGCCAGCAGCGGGACCAACAATGAGCAGTTCTTC	CASSGTNNEQFF
.	few	16	TRBJ1-6	TRBV7-3	TGTGCCAGCAGCTTAAGGGGGAGCTCCTATAATTCACCCCTCCACTTT	CASSLRGSSYNSPLHF
.	few	13	TRBJ1-1	TRBV24-1	TGTGCCACCAGTGGCGGCGAAAACACTGAAGCTTTCTTT	CATSGGENTEAFF
TRBD1	many	16	TRBJ1-1	TRBV7-9	TGTGCCAGCAGTCCCGTGGGCAGGGGGCAGAACACTGAAGCTTTCTTT	CASSPVGRGQNTEAFF
.	many	13	TRBJ1-1	TRBV20-1	TGCAGTGCTAGAGACCCCCCGAACACTGAAGCTTTCTTT	CSARDPPNTEAFF
.	many	13	TRBJ2-7	TRBV11-1	TGTGCCAGCAGCGAGGACAGTGCCTACGAGCAGTACTTC	CASSEDSAYEQYF
.	.	12	TRBJ2-4	TRBV6-5	TGTGCCAGCAGTTACCGGGGCGAGGCTCTGTACTTC	CASSYRGEALYF
TRBD2	few	14	TRBJ2-1	TRBV5-1	TGCGCCAGCAGCACCGGGACTAGTTTTTATGAGCAGTTCTTC	CASSTGTSFYEQFF
.	many	15	TRBJ2-5	TRBV7-9	TGTGCCAGCAGCTTAGTCAGCCAGGGAGTCCCGCCCCAGTACTTC	CASSLVSQGVPPQYF
TRBD2	many	16	TRBJ2-1	TRBV5-1	TGCGCCAGCAGCTTGGCGGGCGGGAGGCCTTACAATGAGCAGTTCTTC	CASSLAGGRPYNEQFF
TRBD2	.	17	TRBJ2-2	TRBV20-1	TGCAGTGCATCACCGGGACTAGCGGGGTATAACACCGGGGAGCTGTTTTTT	CSASPGLAGYNTGELFF
TRBD1	.	17	TRBJ1-1	TRBV2	TGTGCCAGGAAGGAGGAGACAGGGGCCGCCCCGAGGACTGAAGCTTTCTTT	CARKEETGAAPRTEAFF
TRBD2	many	14	TRBJ2-3	TRBV20-1	TGCAGTGCTACAGGGACTAGCGTCACAGATACGCAGTATTTT	CSATGTSVTDTQYF
TRBD1	few	14	TRBJ2-7	TRBV20-1	TGCAGTGCTAGGGGGGACAGGGCGATTTACGAGCAGTACTTC	CSARGDRAIYEQYF
TRBD2	few	17	TRBJ2-1	TRBV20-1	TGCAGTGCTAGAGATTTTGGACTAGCGGGGACCTACAATGAGCAGTTCTTC	CSARDFGLAGTYNEQFF
.	.	14	TRBJ2-7	TRBV6-1	TGTGCCAGCAGTGAACGGGGTTTCTCCTACGAGCAGTACTTC	CASSERGFSYEQYF
.	.	15	TRBJ1-1	TRBV6-5	TGTGCCAGCACAAACGGGTACAGAGGAGGGACTGAAGCTTTCTTT	CASTNGYRGGTEAFF
TRBD1	many	18	TRBJ1-5	TRBV3-1	TGTGCCAGCAGCCCAGGACAGGGGCCACTGTATAGCAATCAGCCCCAGCATTTT	CASSPGQGPLYSNQPQHF
TRBD2	few	16	TRBJ2-1	TRBV29-1	TGCAGCGTTGAAGGGACTAGCGGGCACTCCTACAATGAGCAGTTCTTC	CSVEGTSGHSYNEQFF
TRBD2	many	13	TRBJ2-7	TRBV7-8	TGTGCCAGCAGCTGGACTAGCTCCTACGAGCAGTACTTC	CASSWTSSYEQYF
TRBD1	many	14	TRBJ1-1	TRBV27	TGTGCCAGCAATAAGGGGGGACAGGGCGTTCAAGCTTTCTTT	CASNKGGQGVQAFF
.	.	14	TRBJ1-5	TRBV12-3/TRBV12-4	TGTGCCAGCAGCCGAGGGGGGTTTGGGCAGCCCCAGCATTTT	CASSRGGFGQPQHF
.	.	17	TRBJ1-6	TRBV28	TGTGCCAGCAGTACGCTTGGATCGGGGGTCCCCAATTCACCCCTCCACTTT	CASSTLGSGVPNSPLHF
.	few	13	TRBJ2-3	TRBV29-1	TGCAGCGTTGAGGACGAACTCACAGATACGCAGTATTTT	CSVEDELTDTQYF
TRBD1	many	17	TRBJ1-3	TRBV10-3	TGTGCCATCAGTGGATCCAAGGGAGGGGGCATCCCAAACACCATATATTTT	CAISGSKGGGIPNTIYF
.	.	13	TRBJ2-7	TRBV30	TGTGCCTGGAGTGTGACAGTAATGTTCGGGCAGTACTTC	CAWSVTVMFGQYF
TRBD2	.	11	TRBJ2-5	TRBV29-1	TGCAGCGGCGGGGGACAAGAGACCCAGTACTTC	CSGGGQETQYF